This entry lists 8 T cell receptor beta chains sequenced from one sample in a study of T-cell memory formation after mild COVID-19. In TCRdb, the 5' RACE reads were re-called with MiXCR into one record per CDR3 protein. The sample has about 430,000 distinct CDR3 sequences, about 24% seen once. The material sequenced was PBMCs or a T cell subset sorted from them (not recorded which). The receptors here all came from an adult woman who had mild COVID-19 (a few samples of this study predate the infection). Cell type and time point are not known.

In its sample, this clonotype was seen a few times. Written as DNA, the CDR3 is TGTGCCAGCAAACGAGGGGGAGGGGGCCGCCAAGAGACCCAGTACTTC. Translating it yields CASKRGGGGRQETQYF. This sequence joins TRBV12-3 or TRBV12-4 and TRBJ2-5, with D perhaps given as TRBD1 or TRBD2 (7 bases each). CDR3 length: 16 residues. Trimming stripped 7 bases from V and 1 base from J, with 19 bases between.

The V gene is TRBV12-3 or TRBV12-4, the J gene TRBJ1-2; D is undetermined. CDR3 length: 16 residues. The V and J ends lost 3 bases and 2 bases respectively, with 16 bases between them. CDR3 protein: CASSLRAGSSNYGYTF. In DNA, the CDR3 is TGTGCCAGCAGTTTGAGGGCGGGGAGCTCCAACTATGGCTACACCTTC.

The gene calls are TRBV13 and TRBJ2-7, with 7 bases that match TRBD2. Trimming cost V 5 bases and J 6 bases; bases outside gene matches: 16. The CDR3 loop spans 16 amino acids. Germline V gives CDR1 PRHDT, CDR2 FYEKMQ (reference sequence). CDR3 sequence: CASSPLQGPGRGEQYF. The CDR3 bases are TGTGCCAGCAGCCCCCTTCAGGGACCAGGGAGGGGCGAGCAGTACTTC.

The rearrangement uses TRBV12-3 or TRBV12-4 and TRBJ1-1, with 7 bases that match TRBD1. The V gene end was trimmed by 5 bases and the J gene end by 4 bases; junction bases not matched to a gene: 10. The CDR3 loop spans 15 amino acids. CDR3 bases: TGTGCCAGCAGTCTGACCGCGACAGGGACCACTGAAGCTTTCTTT. It codes for CASSLTATGTTEAFF.

This clonotype was detected only a few times. This rearrangement joins TRBV7-2 to TRBJ2-2, with 9 positions matching TRBD2. The CDR3 is 17 amino acids. After removal of 2 bases from V and 5 bases from J, the junction contained 9 bases not matched to a gene. Germline V gives CDR1 SGHTA, CDR2 FQGNSA. The CDR3 coding sequence is TGTGCCAGCAGCTTATCCTGGCGGGAGGGCGTAACCGGGGAGCTGTTTTTT. The encoded protein is CASSLSWREGVTGELFF.

The V and J genes are TRBV5-1 and TRBJ2-2; TRBD2 might be the D (5 bases). The CDR3 consists of 15 residues. V gave up 0 bases and J gave up 4 bases, with 10 bases separating them. The germline V gene encodes CDR1 SGHRS and CDR2 YFSETQ. The CDR3: CASSLVTGTTGELFF. CDR3 nucleotide sequence: TGCGCCAGCAGCTTGGTGACGGGAACCACCGGGGAGCTGTTTTTT.

The chain carries TRBV20-1 and TRBJ2-1, with 7 bases fitting TRBD2. The CDR3 has 14 residues. Looked up from germline, CDR1 is DFQATT and CDR2 is SNEGSKA (reference sequence). Germline trimming cut 2 bases from V and 4 bases from J; bases unmatched to any gene: 5. CDR3 sequence: CSARPAGRYNEQFF. CDR3 sequence (DNA): TGCAGTGCTAGACCAGCGGGGAGGTACAATGAGCAGTTCTTC.

The genes are TRBV19 and TRBJ2-2, with 9 bases aligning to TRBD1. V gave up 0 bases and J gave up 5 bases; unmatched junction bases: 7. CDR3 size: 17 residues. Germline values: CDR1 LNHDA, CDR2 SQIVND (reference sequence). This CDR3 is CASSIDPGTGFTGELFF. In DNA form, the CDR3 reads TGTGCCAGTAGTATAGATCCCGGGACAGGGTTTACCGGGGAGCTGTTTTTT.